Presented here are 22 T cell receptor beta chains from one specimen sequenced in a study of human T cells and chemical hapten exposure. Specified time point: pre-sensitization, week 0. Treatment described: therapeutic diphenylcyclopropenone sensitization with weekly scalp DPC. Each CDR3 protein gets one entry after TCRdb re-called the RACE reads with MiXCR. The sample holds tens of thousands of distinct CDR3 sequences, 9.5% to 10% seen once. The source was whole blood, collected in connection with sensitization to the hapten diphenylcyclopropenone (DPC). Every receptor here comes from a man aged 35 to 55 with alopecia areata. Some clones in this sample may be carry-over from other donors' samples.

This clonotype was recorded many times. The chain carries TRBV7-2 and TRBJ2-5; 7 bases are shared with TRBD1. CDR3 length: 14 amino acids. Looked up from germline, CDR1 is SGHTA and CDR2 is FQGNSA. V shed 1 base and J 13 bases; nucleotides not matched to a gene: 12. CDR3 sequence: CASSLGPPPGQPYF. The CDR3, as DNA: TGTGCCAGCAGCTTAGGACCCCCCCCGGGACAGCCGTACTTC.

The CDR3 region is CASSEGQGTGELFF. CDR3 sequence (DNA): TGCGCCAGCAGTGAGGGACAGGGAACCGGGGAGCTGTTTTTT. The chain joins TRBV5-1 to TRBJ2-2, with 9 bases aligning to TRBD1. The V and J ends lost 5 bases and 5 bases, in that order; junction bases with no gene match: 4. The CDR3 sequence is 14 residues long. Germline-derived CDR1 and CDR2 are SGHRS and YFSETQ.

This clonotype was detected ten times or more. V gene TRBV2 combines with J gene TRBJ2-1, with 8 bases identical to TRBD2. Per germline, CDR1 SNHLY and CDR2 FYNNEI. The V and J ends lost 3 bases and 15 bases, in that order; junction bases with no gene match: 10. The length of the CDR3 is 13 residues. The CDR3 sequence: CASSDGSGAKWFF. The CDR3 DNA reads TGTGCCAGCAGTGACGGTAGCGGGGCCAAGTGGTTCTTC.

In its sample, this clonotype was seen many times. The chain combines TRBV5-6 with TRBJ2-3; 7 bases map to TRBD1. In germline, CDR1 is SGHDT, CDR2 YYEEEE. This CDR3 comprises 17 residues. V shed 0 bases, J shed 6 bases, and the junction held 13 bases outside the gene matches. Here the CDR3 DNA reads TGTGCCAGCAGCTTGGTAGGGCGGACAGGCTCAAGGGATACGCAGTATTTT. Translation: CASSLVGRTGSRDTQYF.

The gene calls are TRBV10-2 and TRBJ2-4; 7 bases match TRBD2. The CDR3 has 13 amino acids. Looked up from germline, CDR1 is WSHSY and CDR2 is SAAADI. Trimming removed 7 bases from V and 13 bases from J; junction bases left unmatched: 13. The CDR3 sequence is CASTIGRATPQYF. For the CDR3, the DNA is TGCGCCAGCACCATTGGGAGGGCCACCCCCCAGTACTTC.

The chain couples TRBV29-1 to TRBJ1-1; D may be TRBD1 (6 bases). Germline lookup yields CDR1 SQVTM and CDR2 ANQGSEA. Between the trimmed V and J ends, which lost 2 bases and 2 bases, there was a span of 9 bases. CDR3 size: 13 residues. The CDR3 protein is CSVEKGGNTEAFF. The CDR3 DNA reads as TGCAGCGTTGAAAAGGGGGGTAACACTGAAGCTTTCTTT.

This clonotype came up many times. The chain joins TRBV28 to TRBJ2-1; D might be TRBD1 (6 bases). Germline V gene lookup returns CDR1 MDHEN and CDR2 SYDVKM. This CDR3 has 13 amino acids. Trimming pared 5 bases from V and 4 bases from J, leaving 9 bases between. The CDR3 reads CASSGTSYNEQFF. The DNA of the CDR3 is TGTGCCAGCAGTGGGACATCTTACAATGAGCAGTTCTTC.

At least ten counts were recorded for this clonotype. The rearrangement joins TRBV19 to TRBJ1-2, with TRBD1 matching 8 bases. The CDR3 contains 15 residues. Per germline, CDR1 LNHDA and CDR2 SQIVND (reference sequence). V was pared by 10 bases and J by 4 bases, with 14 bases of the junction left unmatched. CDR3 nucleotide sequence: TGTGCCACCTATACCGGGACAGGCCCTTTCTATGGCTACACCTTC. Its protein is CATYTGTGPFYGYTF.

This clonotype turned up a few times. CDR3 in DNA: TGTGCCAGCAGTCGCGCGGGAGCAGACACCGGGGAGCTGTTTTTT. This encodes CASSRAGADTGELFF. J is TRBJ2-2 and V is TRBV12-3 or TRBV12-4, with TRBD2 matching 7 bases. This CDR3 contains 15 residues. Germline trimming cut 5 bases from V and 3 bases from J; bases unmatched to any gene: 6.

This clonotype is medium-sized by share. The rearrangement joins TRBV7-2 to TRBJ2-1; 7 bases align to TRBD1. Germline V CDR1 and CDR2: SGHTA, FQGNSA. There are 14 residues in the CDR3. V was pared by 3 bases and J by 4 bases, with 3 bases of the junction left unmatched. The CDR3 nucleotides read TGTGCCAGCAGCTTCGGACAGGCTTACAATGAGCAGTTCTTC. Translated: CASSFGQAYNEQFF.

This clonotype was counted only a few times. The rearrangement uses TRBV6-2 or TRBV6-3 and TRBJ2-1; 9 bases are shared with TRBD2. CDR3 length equals 13 residues. The J segment lost 6 bases and the V segment lost 10 bases, leaving 7 bases of the junction unmatched. Germline CDR1 reads MNHEY; CDR2 reads SVGEGT. The CDR3 DNA reads TGTGCCACCCGGGGGACTAGCTCCAATGAGCAGTTCTTC. Its protein product is CATRGTSSNEQFF.

The sample holds a few counts of this clonotype. The rearrangement joins TRBV12-3 or TRBV12-4 to TRBJ2-1; D tentatively fits TRBD1 or TRBD2 (7 bases each). This CDR3 is 14 amino acids long. The germline V and J ends were trimmed by 6 bases and 10 bases, with 19 bases remaining between them. CDR3 sequence (DNA): TGTGCCAGCAGCCCAGCAGGGGGGGGTCACGAGCAGTTCTTC. It specifies CASSPAGGGHEQFF.

This clonotype occurred many times. CDR3: CASSLAPTGRNTEAFF. The CDR3 DNA reads as TGTGCCAGCAGCTTAGCCCCTACAGGGAGGAACACTGAAGCTTTCTTT. This chain uses TRBV7-2 with TRBJ1-1, with D maybe TRBD1 (6 bases). The V gene's germline CDR1 is SGHTA and CDR2 FQGNSA. Trimming stripped 0 bases from V and 1 base from J, with 12 bases between. The CDR3 loop spans 16 amino acids.

In this sample, this clonotype turned up many times. This chain connects TRBV7-9 to TRBJ2-3; TRBD2 agrees at 9 bases. From germline, CDR1 is SEHNR and CDR2 FQNEAQ (reference sequence). Trimming cost V 6 bases and J 11 bases; bases outside gene matches: 9. CDR3 length: 13 amino acids. The CDR3 DNA reads TGTGCCAGCAGGCCCCAGGCGGGAGGGGGGCAGTATTTT. Its protein product is CASRPQAGGGQYF.

Many counts were recorded for this clonotype. The rearrangement uses TRBV20-1 and TRBJ2-3; TRBD1 matches 8 bases. Germline-derived CDR1 and CDR2 are DFQATT and SNEGSKA (reference sequence). The CDR3 has 14 residues. V lost 5 bases and J lost 4; bases outside the gene matches: 8. This chain's CDR3 is CSAYRTGSADTQYF. The CDR3 DNA reads TGCAGTGCTTACCGGACAGGGAGCGCAGATACGCAGTATTTT.

On this clonotype: One end of the junction fails to match germline, which may point to a read error. The chain is built from TRBV6-6 and TRBJ2-4, with TRBD1 matching over 8 bases. The V gene's germline CDR1 is MNHNY and CDR2 SVGAGI (reference sequence). This CDR3 has 13 residues. The chain's CDR3 is CASTYRGLDIQYF. The CDR3 nucleotides are TGTGCCAGCACTTACAGGGGGTTGGACATTCAGTACTTC.

This clonotype has a count of ten or more. The rearrangement joins TRBV10-2 to TRBJ1-4; no reliable D call. The length of the CDR3 is 11 residues. The germline V and J ends were trimmed by 5 bases and 10 bases, with 8 bases remaining between them. The germline V gene encodes CDR1 WSHSY and CDR2 SAAADI. CDR3 DNA: TGCGCCAGCAGTTACAGTGCAAAACTGTTTTTT. It codes for CASSYSAKLFF.

CDR3 sequence reads: CASSYGLAGGLNEQFF. The CDR3 nucleotides read TGTGCCAGCAGTTATGGACTAGCGGGAGGACTCAATGAGCAGTTCTTC. The chain uses TRBV11-3 and TRBJ2-1, with 14 bases aligning to TRBD2. The CDR3 has 16 amino acids. The germline CDR1 and CDR2 sequences are SGHNT and YENEEA. Germline trimming cut 6 bases from V and 6 bases from J; bases unmatched to any gene: 7.

The sample holds a few counts of this clonotype. The rearrangement links TRBV28 to TRBJ1-4, with TRBD1 matching 9 bases. Germline V CDR1 and CDR2: MDHEN, SYDVKM. This CDR3 region has 16 residues. J was trimmed by 4 bases and V by 4 bases; bases with no gene match: 7. The CDR3 sequence is CASSSPSTGGNEKLFF. As DNA, the CDR3 is TGTGCCAGCAGTTCCCCATCGACAGGGGGTAATGAAAAACTGTTTTTT.

Many counts were recorded for this clonotype. The genes are TRBV5-4 and TRBJ2-7, with TRBD1 identical over 8 bases. CDR1 and CDR2 from the germline V gene are SGHNT and YYREEE (reference sequence). CDR3 length equals 14 residues. V trimming: 6 bases; J trimming: 0 bases; junction bases outside the gene matches: 5. The CDR3, as DNA: TGTGCCAGCAAGGAAGGGACAGGCTCCTACGAGCAGTACTTC. Its protein product is CASKEGTGSYEQYF.

This clonotype was counted a few times. The rearrangement joins TRBV27 to TRBJ2-1; 7 bases match TRBD1. CDR3 length: 14 residues. Losses at the gene ends were 6 bases for V and 0 bases for J; bases not matched to a gene: 2. Germline lookup yields CDR1 MNHEY and CDR2 SMNVEV (reference sequence). CDR3 amino acids: CASRQGFSYNEQFF. The CDR3 coding sequence is TGTGCCAGCAGACAGGGGTTCTCCTACAATGAGCAGTTCTTC.

There are a few counts of this clonotype. The chain recombines TRBV7-2 with TRBJ2-7; D remains ambiguous. Germline assignment: CDR1 SGHTA and CDR2 FQGNSA. CDR3 size: 12 residues. Trimming removed 4 bases from V and 2 bases from J, with 6 bases in between. The CDR3, as DNA: TGTGCCAGCAGCTCCTATACCTACGAGCAGTACTTC. This sequence encodes CASSSYTYEQYF.